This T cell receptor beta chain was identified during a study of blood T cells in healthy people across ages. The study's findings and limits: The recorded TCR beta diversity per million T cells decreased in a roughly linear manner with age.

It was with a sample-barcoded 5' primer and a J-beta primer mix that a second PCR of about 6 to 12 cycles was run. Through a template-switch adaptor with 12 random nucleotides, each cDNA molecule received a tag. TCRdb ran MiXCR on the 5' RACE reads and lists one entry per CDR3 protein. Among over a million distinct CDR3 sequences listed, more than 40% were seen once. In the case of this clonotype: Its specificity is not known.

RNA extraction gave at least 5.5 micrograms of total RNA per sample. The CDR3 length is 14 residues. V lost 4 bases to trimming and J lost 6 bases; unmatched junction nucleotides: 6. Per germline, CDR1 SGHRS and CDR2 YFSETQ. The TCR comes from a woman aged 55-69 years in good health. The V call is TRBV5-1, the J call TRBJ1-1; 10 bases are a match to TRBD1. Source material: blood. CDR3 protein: CASSPGTGVAEAFF. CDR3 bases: TGCGCCAGCAGCCCCGGGACAGGGGTCGCTGAAGCTTTCTTT.